What follows are 7 T cell receptor beta chains derived from one specimen sequenced in a study of blood T cell repertoires in COVID-19. This table comes from immunoSEQ multiplex PCR, and its TCRdb copy is limited to in-frame clones, with some not included. The table lists over 150,000 clones, 60% to 85% of them singletons. The sequenced sample consisted of peripheral blood. Receptor source: a man in his fifties or sixties with acute or convalescent COVID-19.

This clone was recorded only once. The chain combines TRBV5-1 with TRBJ2-5; D not resolved. Germline V gives CDR1 SGHRS, CDR2 YFSETQ. The CDR3 spans 15 residues. The V gene lost 4 bases and the J gene lost 0 bases, with 13 bases spanning the gap. The chain's CDR3 is CASSQQNRNQETQYF. In DNA, the CDR3 is TGCGCCAGCAGCCAACAAAACCGAAACCAAGAGACCCAGTACTTC.

J is TRBJ1-6 and V is TRBV7-9, with D perhaps matching TRBD1 (5 bases). Germline-derived CDR1 and CDR2 are SEHNR and FQNEAQ (reference sequence). V shed 5 bases and J shed 7 bases, with 12 bases lying between them. The CDR3 covers 14 residues. DNA of the CDR3: TGTGCCAGCAGCCTGACAGAAAGAAATTCACCCCTCCACTTT. Translation gives CASSLTERNSPLHF.

The sample holds one count of this clone. The V and J genes are TRBV2 and TRBJ1-2, with a weak D call TRBD1 (5 bases). The CDR3 has 13 residues. Germline CDR1 SNHLY, CDR2 FYNNEI. The V end was cut by 8 bases, the J end by 4 bases, with 14 bases between. In DNA, the CDR3 is TGTGCCAGCGAGATAAGCCAGGGCTATGGCTACACCTTC. This encodes CASEISQGYGYTF. Combining the CDR3 with reference TRBV2 and TRBJ1-2 gives the whole variable domain EPEVTQTPSHQVTQMGQEVILRCVPISNHLYFYWYRQILGQKVEFLVSFYNNEISEKSEIFDDQFSVERPDGSNFTLKIRSTKLEDSAMYFCASEISQGYGYTFGSGTRLTVV.

The J gene is TRBJ1-2, the V gene TRBV9, with 7 bases identical to TRBD1. The CDR3 consists of 14 residues. Germline CDR1 and CDR2: SGDLS and YYNGEE. Trimming removed 3 bases from V and 4 bases from J; junction bases left unmatched: 6. The CDR3 coding sequence is TGTGCCAGCAGCGGGGGGACAGCGGGCTATGGCTACACCTTC. This translates into CASSGGTAGYGYTF.

The V call is TRBV7-3, the J call TRBJ2-3; 8 bases line up with TRBD1. In germline, CDR1 is SGHTA, CDR2 FQGTGA. The length of the CDR3 is 16 residues. The V and J ends lost 1 base and 0 bases, in that order; junction bases with no gene match: 3. The CDR3 reads CASSLNQGASTDTQYF. The CDR3 bases are TGTGCCAGCAGCTTAAATCAGGGGGCCAGCACAGATACGCAGTATTTT.

The rearrangement links TRBV30 to TRBJ1-2; D gene uncertain. The CDR3 covers 13 residues. Germline CDR1 and CDR2: GTSNPN and SVGIG (reference sequence). The V gene lost 1 base and the J gene lost 7 bases, with 13 bases spanning the gap. The CDR3 coding sequence is TGTGCCTGGAGTGGTGTTGGTTTCGGTGGCTACACCTTC. Its protein is CAWSGVGFGGYTF.

The rearrangement uses TRBV30 and TRBJ1-2, with D unclear. CDR1 and CDR2 (germline): GTSNPN, SVGIG (reference sequence). Trimming removed 6 bases from V and 2 bases from J, with 7 bases in between. CDR3 length equals 11 residues. The CDR3 bases are TGTGCCTGCGAGATCAACTATGGCTACACCTTC. This translates into CACEINYGYTF.